The 27 T cell receptor beta chains presented below share a single source sample, sequenced in a study of cytomegalovirus exposure and HLA in healthy donors. TCRdb's copy holds only in-frame clones and misses some; the assay was immunoSEQ multiplex PCR. The sample lists some 240,000 clones; roughly 91% were seen once. Sequencing was performed on PBMCs. Receptors were obtained from a woman aged 18-30 years in good health and CMV-seropositive.

J is TRBJ2-3 and V is TRBV9, with 7 positions matching TRBD1. The CDR3 loop spans 14 amino acids. From germline, CDR1 is SGDLS and CDR2 YYNGEE. Trimming took 6 bases from V and 2 from J; bases not matched to a gene: 6. For the CDR3, the DNA is TGTGCCAGCAACGTTGGACAGGACACAGATACGCAGTATTTT. Its translation is CASNVGQDTDTQYF.

This sequence joins TRBV5-1 and TRBJ2-7; TRBD1 matches 7 bases. Losses at the gene ends were 4 bases for V and 2 bases for J; bases not matched to a gene: 12. Germline V CDR1 and CDR2: SGHRS, YFSETQ. This CDR3 comprises 16 residues. The CDR3 DNA is TGCGCCAGCAGCCCCACAGTAACGGGACAGCCCTACGAGCAGTACTTC. This translates into CASSPTVTGQPYEQYF.

The chain has TRBV5-4 and TRBJ1-1; D may be TRBD1 (5 bases). This CDR3 contains 14 residues. The V and J ends lost 4 bases and 0 bases respectively, with 10 bases between them. Germline V gives CDR1 SGHNT, CDR2 YYREEE (reference sequence). CDR3 sequence reads: CASSPSTVNTEAFF. DNA of the CDR3: TGTGCCAGCAGCCCATCGACAGTGAACACTGAAGCTTTCTTT.

This rearrangement joins TRBV27 to TRBJ2-7; unclear D gene. V was pared by 3 bases and J by 4 bases, with 10 bases between. Per the germline V gene, CDR1 is MNHEY and CDR2 is SMNVEV (reference sequence). The CDR3 runs to 13 residues. The CDR3 loop is CASSFGSIYEQYF. CDR3 nucleotide sequence: TGTGCCAGCAGTTTTGGCAGTATATACGAGCAGTACTTC.

The J gene is TRBJ1-5, the V gene TRBV4-1; TRBD1 matches 10 bases. The CDR3 is 15 amino acids. The junction had 1 base not matched to a gene; V was cut back by 3 bases and J by 2 bases. Germline V gene sequence: CDR1 MGHRA, CDR2 YSYEKL. The CDR3 nucleotides are TGCGCCAGCAGCCAGGGGACAGGGGGCAATCAGCCCCAGCATTTT. Its translation: CASSQGTGGNQPQHF.

The rearrangement links TRBV19 to TRBJ2-1, with unresolved D. Trimming shortened V by 6 bases and J by 2 bases, and 2 bases separated the two germline ends. Germline values: CDR1 LNHDA, CDR2 SQIVND (reference sequence). The CDR3 is made up of 11 amino acids. The CDR3 sequence is CASSTYNEQFF. The CDR3 nucleotides are TGTGCCAGTAGCACCTACAATGAGCAGTTCTTC.

As for this clone: A much larger clone differs from this one at a single base, so this may be a read error. This sequence joins TRBV4-2 and TRBJ2-7; 7 bases align to TRBD2. With V trimmed by 0 bases and J by 0 bases, 2 bases remained unmatched. This CDR3 has 15 amino acids. The germline gives CDR1 LGHNA, CDR2 YNFKEQ. The CDR3 spells CASSQDRGSSYEQYF. Written as DNA, the CDR3 is TGTGCCAGCAGCCAAGATCGCGGGAGCTCCTACGAGCAGTACTTC.

The chain recombines TRBV28 with TRBJ2-2, with 8 bases identical to TRBD2. Germline assignment: CDR1 MDHEN and CDR2 SYDVKM. The junction had 10 bases not matched to a gene; V was cut back by 3 bases and J by 4 bases. The CDR3 is made up of 17 amino acids. CDR3 sequence: CASSFNPLAVGTGELFF. The CDR3 coding sequence is TGTGCCAGCAGTTTTAACCCACTAGCGGTAGGCACCGGGGAGCTGTTTTTT.

This sequence joins TRBV5-4 and TRBJ1-1, with 10 positions matching TRBD1. From germline, CDR1 is SGHNT and CDR2 YYREEE (reference sequence). Losses at the gene ends were 3 bases for V and 0 bases for J; bases not matched to a gene: 5. The CDR3 has 16 residues. CDR3 in amino acids: CASSWGTGELNTEAFF. The CDR3 region has the DNA TGTGCCAGCAGCTGGGGGACAGGGGAATTGAACACTGAAGCTTTCTTT.

The rearrangement joins TRBV27 to TRBJ1-5; TRBD1 agrees at 7 bases. Germline V lookup: CDR1 MNHEY, CDR2 SMNVEV (reference sequence). This CDR3 region has 14 residues. The V segment lost 6 bases and the J segment 7 bases; nucleotides outside the gene matches: 9. The CDR3 loop reads CASSQTGFVQPQHF. The CDR3 region has the DNA TGTGCCAGCAGCCAGACAGGGTTTGTCCAGCCCCAGCATTTT.

The CDR3 DNA is TGTGCCAGCAGTTACGGGCGGGTAAACACTGAAGCTTTCTTT. It specifies CASSYGRVNTEAFF. The chain is built from TRBV6-5 and TRBJ1-1; the D is unclear. CDR3 length equals 14 residues. Per the germline V gene, CDR1 is MNHEY and CDR2 is SVGAGI. The ends were cut back, 2 bases at V and 2 bases at J, with 9 bases in the middle.

CDR3 sequence: CSAAKGGAYTEAFF. CDR3 sequence (DNA): TGCAGCGCTGCCAAGGGGGGGGCGTACACTGAAGCTTTCTTT. The J gene is TRBJ1-1, the V gene TRBV29-1, with D tentatively TRBD1 (6 bases). The CDR3 sequence is 14 residues long. In germline, CDR1 is SQVTM, CDR2 ANQGSEA. The V end was cut by 7 bases, the J end by 3 bases, with 18 bases between.

The chain recombines TRBV5-1 with TRBJ2-6; D gene ambiguous. The CDR3 is 13 amino acids. Germline CDR1 SGHRS, CDR2 YFSETQ. V was pared by 5 bases and J by 2 bases, with 5 bases between. CDR3 DNA: TGCGCCAGCAGAGAGGCTGGGGCCAACGTCCTGACTTTC. It translates to CASREAGANVLTF.

This chain links TRBV7-3 with TRBJ2-1; 8 nucleotides align to TRBD1. Looked up from germline, CDR1 is SGHTA and CDR2 is FQGTGA. Germline trimming cut 4 bases from V and 9 bases from J; bases unmatched to any gene: 2. The CDR3 spans 12 residues. The CDR3 DNA is TGTGCCAGCAGCTCTACAGGGGGTGAGCAGTTCTTC. Its translation: CASSSTGGEQFF.

This rearrangement joins TRBV30 to TRBJ2-7; 8 nucleotides agree with TRBD2. The germline gives CDR1 GTSNPN, CDR2 SVGIG (reference sequence). This CDR3 comprises 15 residues. Unmatched junction bases numbered 13, after V lost 3 bases and J lost 6 bases. CDR3 nucleotides: TGTGCCTGGAGAAACTCGGGACTAGGGGGGGGCGAGCAGTACTTC. Translation gives CAWRNSGLGGGEQYF. The variable domain in full, with the rest retrieved from reference TRBV30 and TRBJ2-7, is SQTIHQWPATLVQPVGSPLSLECTVEGTSNPNLYWYRQAAGRGLQLLFYSVGIGQISSEVPQNLSASRPQDRQFILSSKKLLLSDSGFYLCAWRNSGLGGGEQYFGPGTRLTVT.

J is TRBJ1-2 and V is TRBV6-1, with D unclear. The CDR3 sequence is 14 residues long. Germline CDR1 is MNHNS and CDR2 is SASEGT. V shed 3 bases and J shed 3 bases, with 11 bases lying between them. DNA of the CDR3: TGTGCCAGCAGTGAGAGGTGGATGGACTATGGCTACACCTTC. Its translation is CASSERWMDYGYTF.

The chain carries TRBV4-1 and TRBJ1-1, with 7 bases lining up with TRBD1. The germline V gene encodes CDR1 MGHRA and CDR2 YSYEKL. Trimming took 3 bases from V and 0 from J; bases not matched to a gene: 4. There are 15 residues in the CDR3. CDR3: CASSHQTGMNTEAFF. CDR3 sequence (DNA): TGCGCCAGCAGCCACCAGACAGGGATGAACACTGAAGCTTTCTTT.

The chain joins TRBV10-3 to TRBJ2-3; D unclear. Trimming pared 7 bases from V and 0 bases from J, leaving 14 bases between. The CDR3 length is 15 residues. Per germline, CDR1 ENHRY and CDR2 SYGVKD. The CDR3 region is CAITPGEESTDTQYF. The CDR3 nucleotides are TGTGCCATCACCCCCGGCGAGGAGAGCACAGATACGCAGTATTTT.

This chain connects TRBV5-1 to TRBJ2-7; tentative D call: TRBD2 (5 bases). The germline V gene encodes CDR1 SGHRS and CDR2 YFSETQ. There are 16 residues in the CDR3. The ends were cut back, 4 bases at V and 4 bases at J, with 21 bases in the middle. The CDR3 loop reads CASSLNSRGIGYEQYF. CDR3 DNA sequence: TGCGCCAGCAGCCTGAACTCCCGGGGTATAGGGTACGAGCAGTACTTC.

This rearrangement joins TRBV6-1 to TRBJ1-5, with D maybe TRBD1 (5 bases). The ends were cut back, 3 bases at V and 4 bases at J, with 10 bases in the middle. The germline V gene has CDR1 MNHNS and CDR2 SASEGT. There are 14 residues in the CDR3. The CDR3 DNA is TGTGCCAGCAGTGAGATGACAGTTAATCAGCCCCAGCATTTT. It codes for CASSEMTVNQPQHF.

This chain links TRBV4-2 with TRBJ1-2; possible D gene TRBD1, 5 bases. The germline CDR1 and CDR2 sequences are LGHNA and YNFKEQ. This CDR3 region has 16 residues. The ends were cut back, 0 bases at V and 2 bases at J, with 13 bases in the middle. The CDR3 nucleotides read TGTGCCAGCAGCCAAGAGGCAGGGACTCGAAACTATGGCTACACCTTC. It yields the protein CASSQEAGTRNYGYTF.

V and J are TRBV27 and TRBJ1-2; unclear D gene. From germline, CDR1 is MNHEY and CDR2 SMNVEV (reference sequence). V was shortened by 6 bases and J by 10 bases, with 24 bases between the two germline ends. This CDR3 has 15 amino acids. This CDR3 reads CASRSGGSTSIDYTF. The CDR3 nucleotides read TGTGCCAGCAGGTCGGGCGGGTCGACAAGCATTGACTACACCTTC.

In DNA form, the CDR3 reads TGTGCCAGCAGCCCACAGGGGGCTAGCAATCAGCCCCAGCATTTT. Translation: CASSPQGASNQPQHF. The V and J genes are TRBV6-6 and TRBJ1-5, with 9 bases fitting TRBD1. The CDR3 has 15 residues. Germline V gene sequence: CDR1 MNHNY, CDR2 SVGAGI (reference sequence). Trimming took 6 bases from V and 0 from J; bases not matched to a gene: 3.

The chain links TRBV15 to TRBJ1-2, with 8 positions matching TRBD1. Germline V CDR1 and CDR2: LNHNV, YYDKDF (reference sequence). The length of the CDR3 is 15 residues. Losses at the gene ends were 5 bases for V and 0 bases for J; bases not matched to a gene: 5. The DNA of the CDR3 is TGTGCCACCAGCGGGGGGACAGGACCTAACTATGGCTACACCTTC. Its translation is CATSGGTGPNYGYTF.

This rearrangement joins TRBV29-1 to TRBJ1-1; 10 bases fit TRBD1. Trimming removed 5 bases from V and 1 base from J; junction bases left unmatched: 10. This CDR3 has 16 residues. Germline V gene data show CDR1 as SQVTM and CDR2 as ANQGSEA. The CDR3 sequence: CSVRRQGARGNTEAFF. In DNA, the CDR3 is TGCAGCGTTCGGAGACAGGGGGCTCGCGGGAACACTGAAGCTTTCTTT.

The chain links TRBV4-1 to TRBJ1-1; the D is unclear. This CDR3 has 12 residues. The V end lost 1 base, the J end lost 7 bases, and 7 bases lay between the germline ends. CDR1 is MGHRA, CDR2 YSYEKL, per germline. CDR3 sequence reads: CASSQVPDEAFF. CDR3 nucleotide sequence: TGCGCCAGCAGCCAAGTCCCAGATGAAGCTTTCTTT.

This chain links TRBV9 with TRBJ2-1; perhaps TRBD1 as D (5 bases). In germline, CDR1 is SGDLS, CDR2 YYNGEE. Trimming removed 5 bases at V and 3 bases at J, with 12 bases between. This CDR3 has 14 amino acids. The CDR3 DNA is TGTGCCAGCAGTCAGGGTACAAGCTACAATGAGCAGTTCTTC. Its translation: CASSQGTSYNEQFF.